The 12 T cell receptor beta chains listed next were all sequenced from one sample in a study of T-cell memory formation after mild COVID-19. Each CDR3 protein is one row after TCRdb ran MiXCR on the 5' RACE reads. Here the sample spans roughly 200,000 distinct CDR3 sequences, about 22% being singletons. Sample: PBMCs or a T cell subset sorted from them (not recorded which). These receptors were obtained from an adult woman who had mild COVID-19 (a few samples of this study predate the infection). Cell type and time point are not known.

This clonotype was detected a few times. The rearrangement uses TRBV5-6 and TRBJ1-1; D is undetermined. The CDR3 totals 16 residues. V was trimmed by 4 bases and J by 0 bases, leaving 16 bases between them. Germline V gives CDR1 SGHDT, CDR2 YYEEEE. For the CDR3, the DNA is TGTGCCAGCAGCCTTAAGACGGTTTTCATGAACACTGAAGCTTTCTTT. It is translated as CASSLKTVFMNTEAFF.

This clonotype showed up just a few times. CDR3 region: CASSLQGRSYNEQFF. Here the CDR3 DNA reads TGTGCCAGCAGCTTACAGGGGCGGTCCTACAATGAGCAGTTCTTC. The chain couples TRBV7-9 to TRBJ2-1; D perhaps matches TRBD1 (6 bases). CDR1 and CDR2 (germline): SEHNR, FQNEAQ (reference sequence). V was cut by 2 bases and J by 1 base, with 9 bases left in between. The CDR3 is made up of 15 amino acids.

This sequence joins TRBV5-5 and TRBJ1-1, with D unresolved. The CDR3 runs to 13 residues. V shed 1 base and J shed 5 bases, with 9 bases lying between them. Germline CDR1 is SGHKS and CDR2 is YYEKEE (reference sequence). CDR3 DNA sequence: TGTGCCAGCAGCTTGACGCCTATGACTGAAGCTTTCTTT. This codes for CASSLTPMTEAFF.

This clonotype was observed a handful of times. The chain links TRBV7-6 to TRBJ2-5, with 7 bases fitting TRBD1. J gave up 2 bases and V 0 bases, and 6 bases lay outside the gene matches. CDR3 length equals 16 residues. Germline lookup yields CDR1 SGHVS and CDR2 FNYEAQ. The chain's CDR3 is CASSLAMGQIQETQYF. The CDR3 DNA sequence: TGTGCCAGCAGCTTAGCGATGGGACAGATACAAGAGACCCAGTACTTC.

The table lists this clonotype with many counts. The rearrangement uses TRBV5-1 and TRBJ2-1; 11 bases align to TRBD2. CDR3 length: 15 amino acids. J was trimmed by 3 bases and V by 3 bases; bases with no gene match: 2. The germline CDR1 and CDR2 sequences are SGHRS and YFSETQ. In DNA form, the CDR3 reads TGCGCCAGCAGCTCGGGACTAGCGGACTACAATGAGCAGTTCTTC. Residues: CASSSGLADYNEQFF.

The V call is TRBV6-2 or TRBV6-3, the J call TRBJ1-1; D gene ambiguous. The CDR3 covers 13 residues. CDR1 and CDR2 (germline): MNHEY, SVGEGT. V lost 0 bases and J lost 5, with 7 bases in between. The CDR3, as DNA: TGTGCCAGCAGTTACTCTCCGGGGACTGAAGCTTTCTTT. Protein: CASSYSPGTEAFF.

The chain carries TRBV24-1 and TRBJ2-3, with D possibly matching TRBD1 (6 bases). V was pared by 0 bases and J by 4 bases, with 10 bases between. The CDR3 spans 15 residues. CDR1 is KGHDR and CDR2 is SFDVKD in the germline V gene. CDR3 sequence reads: CATSDLGEGADTQYF. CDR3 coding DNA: TGTGCCACCAGTGATTTGGGAGAGGGGGCAGATACGCAGTATTTT.

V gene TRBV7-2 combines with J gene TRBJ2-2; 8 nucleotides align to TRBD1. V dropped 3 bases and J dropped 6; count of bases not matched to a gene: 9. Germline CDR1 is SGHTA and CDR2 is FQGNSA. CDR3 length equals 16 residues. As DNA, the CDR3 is TGTGCCAGCAGCTTGGAGTATCAGGGGGCTCCCGGGGAGCTGTTTTTT. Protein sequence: CASSLEYQGAPGELFF. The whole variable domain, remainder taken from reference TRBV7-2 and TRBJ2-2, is GAGVSQSPSNKVTEKGKDVELRCDPISGHTALYWYRQSLGQGLEFLIYFQGNSAPDKSGLPSDRFSAERTGGSVSTLTIQRTQQEDSAVYLCASSLEYQGAPGELFFGEGSRLTVL.

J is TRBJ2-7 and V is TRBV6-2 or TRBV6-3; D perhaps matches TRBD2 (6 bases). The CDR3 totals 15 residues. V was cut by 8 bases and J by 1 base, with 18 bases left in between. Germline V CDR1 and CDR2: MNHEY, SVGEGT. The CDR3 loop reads CASSLQVGGSYEQYF. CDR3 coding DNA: TGTGCCAGCTCCTTGCAGGTCGGGGGTTCCTACGAGCAGTACTTC.

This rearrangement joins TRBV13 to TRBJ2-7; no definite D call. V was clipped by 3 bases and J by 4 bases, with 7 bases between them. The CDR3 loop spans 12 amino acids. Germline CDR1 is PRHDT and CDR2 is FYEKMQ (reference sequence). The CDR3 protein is CASSFYPYEQYF. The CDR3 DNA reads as TGTGCCAGCAGCTTTTACCCTTACGAGCAGTACTTC.

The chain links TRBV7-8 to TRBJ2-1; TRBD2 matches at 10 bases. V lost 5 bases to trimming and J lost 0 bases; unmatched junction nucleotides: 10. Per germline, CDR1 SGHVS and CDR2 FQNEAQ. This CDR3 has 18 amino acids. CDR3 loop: CASSPRTSGESSYNEQFF. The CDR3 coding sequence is TGTGCCAGCAGCCCCCGGACTAGCGGCGAGAGCTCCTACAATGAGCAGTTCTTC.

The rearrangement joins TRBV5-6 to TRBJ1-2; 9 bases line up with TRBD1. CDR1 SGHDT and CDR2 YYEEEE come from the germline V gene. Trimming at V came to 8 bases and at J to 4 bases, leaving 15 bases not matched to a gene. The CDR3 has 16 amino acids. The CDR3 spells CASVFPPTGGIYGYTF. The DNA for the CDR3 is TGTGCCAGTGTATTCCCCCCCACAGGGGGCATCTATGGCTACACCTTC.